Reported below is one TCR beta chain. The specificity of this receptor is unknown. It has no much larger one-base neighbor in the sample; base qualities were not kept. The Qiagen DNeasy Blood and Tissue Kit was used to extract total genomic DNA from the purified CD4+ T cells. Amplification and sequencing of the TCRbeta CDR3 region, as defined according to IMGT, were carried out with immunoSEQ immunosequencing protocols. On the study's bioinformatics: Raw sequence data were preprocessed by the immunoSEQ service for PCR and sequencing error correction. The sequence data were imported into the immunoSEQ Analyzer and were further analyzed using VDJtools v1.0.7. The paired Wilcoxon signed-rank test was used to test for differences between patients and controls. In TCRdb, the immuneACCESS table is reduced to in-frame sequences with V and J assigned. These tables do not hold every clone; where another copy was compared, an unresolved V gene accounts for under half, and the others remain unexplained. Clonal size and the V and J genes are those of that table, whereas D and trimming came from the DNA. This sample gives 20,000 to 25,000 clones in total; around 87% of them show up just once. The ten largest clones represent approximately 5.1% of the sample.

The data were taken from a study of untreated major depressive disorder (dated 2018 in TCRdb). About the investigation overall: This cross-sectional case-control study compared T cell phenotype and TCR repertoire between antidepressant-free major depressive disorder patients and individually matched non-depressed controls. The sequencing was a follow-up to the differences in Vbeta 5.1, Vbeta 11 and Vbeta 22 usage that flow cytometry had picked up across the whole cohort.

Looking up the germline V gene yields CDR1 SGHDT and CDR2 YYEEEE. Spanning cysteine to phenylalanine, the CDR3 consists of 17 amino acids. The retained sequence is limited to the CDR3, 51 bases, with the frame set at the first base. For this chain, trimming is 4 bases at the V end and 0 bases at the J end, and the number of junction bases without a gene match is 6. Findings and caveats that apply to the study as a whole: Higher TRBV05-01 (Vbeta 5.1) usage among CD4+ T cells of depressed patients compared with controls was confirmed by sequencing, with p = 0.040 in a one-tailed test. Strict matching and exclusion criteria produced a comparatively small study sample, limiting generalizability of findings. In the sequencing data, TRBV25-01 and TRBV02-01 usage was found to follow the flow-cytometry pattern, although statistical significance was not reached. In every sequenced subject, the top five TRBV05-01 clones were all identified as private clones. The sequencing comparisons used one-tailed planned tests on only three preselected Vbeta families.

For sex, age, current smoking status and body mass index, every depressed patient had a pairwise-matched non-depressed control. All participants were of European descent. No current or lifetime mood disorder was present in controls, and Quick Inventory of Depressive Symptoms-Self Report scores of 5 or less were recorded for controls. All participants were excluded for major medical conditions, Axis I/II comorbidities, regular medication or illicit drug use, or drinking over 100 g alcohol weekly. Around 33 ml of peripheral blood was collected from each participant into EDTA tubes. CD4+ T cells were purified from thawed PBMCs by magnetic negative selection with the BD IMag Human CD4 T Lymphocyte Enrichment Set. Flow cytometry confirmed that the CD4+ enrichment method typically gave about 95% purity. A subgroup of a few case-control pairs, chosen blind to the chemokine receptor expression and flow-cytometric repertoire skewing results, underwent TCRbeta sequencing. Every blood sample was taken in the morning at 8:00 a.m., and Ficoll-Hypaque gradient centrifugation was used to isolate PBMCs. PBMCs were gradually cooled to -80 degrees C for cryopreservation and then kept in liquid nitrogen until assay.

The chain was built from TRBV5-6 and TRBJ1-6; 8 nucleotides in the junction match TRBD1. The source is a woman aged 25 to 39 in good health. Sequenced sample: CD4+ T cells from PBMCs. The CDR3 region: CASSKYRGSSYNSPLHF. The bases are TGTGCCAGCAGCAAATACAGGGGGAGCTCCTATAATTCACCCCTCCACTTT.